Listed below are T cell receptor beta chains from one sample, sequenced in a study of blood T cell repertoires in COVID-19. Generated by immunoSEQ multiplex PCR, the TCRdb table keeps only in-frame clones and is missing some. Of around 240,000 clones in the sample, roughly 85% were seen once. Material for sequencing was PBMCs or T cells enriched from blood (not recorded which). Source of these receptors: a woman aged 45 to 65 who had recovered from COVID-19. The CDR3 runs from the conserved cysteine through the conserved F or W. D genes are given only for firm matches. Clone sizes are given selectively: once, few, many, or a class where the clone is expanded.

d_gene: TRBD1; len: 15; abundance: -; j_gene: TRBJ1-2; v_gene: TRBV9; CDR3nt: TGTGCCAGCAGCGAACGACAGGGGTTTAGCTATGGCTACACCTTC; CDR3aa: CASSERQGFSYGYTF
d_gene: -; len: 16; abundance: -; j_gene: TRBJ2-7; v_gene: TRBV5-4; CDR3nt: TGTGCCAGCAGCTTGGCTGGCGGATTTGCCTCCTACGAGCAGTACTTC; CDR3aa: CASSLAGGFASYEQYF
d_gene: -; len: 16; abundance: -; j_gene: TRBJ1-5; v_gene: TRBV7-9; CDR3nt: TGTGCCAGCAGCCTAGGAGGGGGTACTAGCAATCAGCCCCAGCATTTT; CDR3aa: CASSLGGGTSNQPQHF
d_gene: -; len: 14; abundance: once; j_gene: TRBJ1-5; v_gene: TRBV5-1; CDR3nt: TGCGCCAGCAGCTCGAACGGGGTGGGTCAGCCCCAGCATTTT; CDR3aa: CASSSNGVGQPQHF
d_gene: TRBD2; len: 14; abundance: -; j_gene: TRBJ2-7; v_gene: TRBV9; CDR3nt: TGTGCCAGCAGCGTCGGACTAGCGGTCTACGAGCAGTACTTC; CDR3aa: CASSVGLAVYEQYF
d_gene: TRBD1; len: 14; abundance: -; j_gene: TRBJ1-2; v_gene: TRBV5-4; CDR3nt: TGTGCCAGCAGCCCCTCGGGACAGGGCTATGGCTACACCTTC; CDR3aa: CASSPSGQGYGYTF
d_gene: -; len: 18; abundance: -; j_gene: TRBJ2-7; v_gene: TRBV5-1; CDR3nt: TGCGCCAGCAGCTTGAAAGAGGTTATGGGACAAATATACTACGAGCAGTACTTC; CDR3aa: CASSLKEVMGQIYYEQYF
d_gene: -; len: 17; abundance: -; j_gene: TRBJ1-1; v_gene: TRBV5-6; CDR3nt: TGTGCCAGCAGCTTGTATGCGCCCTTCATATCCAACACTGAAGCTTTCTTT; CDR3aa: CASSLYAPFISNTEAFF
d_gene: -; len: 18; abundance: -; j_gene: TRBJ1-4; v_gene: TRBV14; CDR3nt: TGTGCCAGCAGCCCGGCGCTGCCAGGGCCCTCAACTAATGAAAAACTGTTTTTT; CDR3aa: CASSPALPGPSTNEKLFF
d_gene: TRBD1; len: 15; abundance: -; j_gene: TRBJ1-2; v_gene: TRBV19; CDR3nt: TGTGCCAGTAGTTCTGGGACAGAGGGGAACTATGGCTACACCTTC; CDR3aa: CASSSGTEGNYGYTF
d_gene: -; len: 15; abundance: -; j_gene: TRBJ2-2; v_gene: TRBV5-1; CDR3nt: TGCGCCAGCAGCTTGGGATGGGGAGACACCGGGGAGCTGTTTTTT; CDR3aa: CASSLGWGDTGELFF
d_gene: TRBD1; len: 14; abundance: few; j_gene: TRBJ1-4; v_gene: TRBV5-4; CDR3nt: TGTGCCAGCAGCAGAGGACAGGAAAATGAAAAACTGTTTTTT; CDR3aa: CASSRGQENEKLFF
d_gene: TRBD1; len: 16; abundance: -; j_gene: TRBJ1-5; v_gene: TRBV10-3; CDR3nt: TGTGCCATCAGCGCGACCGGACAGGGAACCCCCCGGCCCCAGCATTTT; CDR3aa: CAISATGQGTPRPQHF
d_gene: TRBD2; len: 16; abundance: once; j_gene: TRBJ2-7; v_gene: TRBV4-2; CDR3nt: TGTGCCAGCAGCCAAGATCTCCTAGCGGGAGGGTACGAGCAGTACTTC; CDR3aa: CASSQDLLAGGYEQYF
d_gene: TRBD1; len: 16; abundance: once; j_gene: TRBJ2-2; v_gene: TRBV5-5; CDR3nt: TGTGCCACGACGCAGGGGGCCGACCCCCGATTCGGGGAGCTGTTTTTT; CDR3aa: CATTQGADPRFGELFF
d_gene: -; len: 13; abundance: -; j_gene: TRBJ2-1; v_gene: TRBV2; CDR3nt: TGTGCCAGCAACAGGGATACCTACAATGAGCAGTTCTTC; CDR3aa: CASNRDTYNEQFF
d_gene: TRBD1; len: 18; abundance: -; j_gene: TRBJ2-1; v_gene: TRBV7-8; CDR3nt: TGTGCCAGCAGCCGAGGGACAGGGGGCGAAACCTTCGGTGGTGAGCAGTTCTTC; CDR3aa: CASSRGTGGETFGGEQFF
d_gene: TRBD1; len: 15; abundance: -; j_gene: TRBJ1-5; v_gene: TRBV6-1; CDR3nt: TGTGCCAGCAGTGACCAGGACAGGGCGAGTCAGCCCCAGCATTTT; CDR3aa: CASSDQDRASQPQHF
d_gene: -; len: 14; abundance: once; j_gene: TRBJ2-2; v_gene: TRBV11-3; CDR3nt: TGTGCCAGCAGCAAAACAGGGAACACCGGGGAGCTGTTTTTT; CDR3aa: CASSKTGNTGELFF
d_gene: TRBD1; len: 14; abundance: -; j_gene: TRBJ1-5; v_gene: TRBV10-3; CDR3nt: TGTGCCATCAGTGATAGGACAGGGAAGGAGCCCCAGCATTTT; CDR3aa: CAISDRTGKEPQHF
d_gene: -; len: 12; abundance: -; j_gene: TRBJ1-2; v_gene: TRBV28; CDR3nt: TGTGCCATTACCCTCCCGAGGAATGGCTACACCTTC; CDR3aa: CAITLPRNGYTF
d_gene: TRBD1; len: 18; abundance: -; j_gene: TRBJ2-6; v_gene: TRBV27; CDR3nt: TGTGCCAGCAGTGTCCGGGGACAGGGTCTTGCTGGGGCCAACGTCCTGACTTTC; CDR3aa: CASSVRGQGLAGANVLTF
d_gene: TRBD2; len: 14; abundance: once; j_gene: TRBJ2-3; v_gene: TRBV6-5; CDR3nt: TGTGCCAGCAGTTCCGGGAGGAACACAGATACGCAGTATTTT; CDR3aa: CASSSGRNTDTQYF
d_gene: -; len: 15; abundance: once; j_gene: TRBJ1-5; v_gene: TRBV2; CDR3nt: TGTGCCAGCAGTGCGACGGGTCTAGGCAATCAGCCCCAGCATTTT; CDR3aa: CASSATGLGNQPQHF
d_gene: TRBD2; len: 14; abundance: -; j_gene: TRBJ2-3; v_gene: TRBV20-1; CDR3nt: TGCAGTGCTAGTTCTAGCGGGAGAACAGATACGCAGTATTTT; CDR3aa: CSASSSGRTDTQYF
d_gene: -; len: 16; abundance: -; j_gene: TRBJ1-3; v_gene: TRBV5-1; CDR3nt: TGCGCCAGCAGCCCCCCCGAGGCGGATTCTGGAAACACCATATATTTT; CDR3aa: CASSPPEADSGNTIYF
d_gene: -; len: 18; abundance: -; j_gene: TRBJ1-1; v_gene: TRBV27; CDR3nt: TGTGCCAGCAGCTCCGGAGGATACCGGGCCACAGGAGGGACTGAAGCTTTCTTT; CDR3aa: CASSSGGYRATGGTEAFF
d_gene: TRBD1; len: 15; abundance: -; j_gene: TRBJ1-1; v_gene: TRBV5-1; CDR3nt: TGCGCCAGCAGCTGGGACAGTTTACTTAACACTGAAGCTTTCTTT; CDR3aa: CASSWDSLLNTEAFF
d_gene: -; len: 15; abundance: -; j_gene: TRBJ1-1; v_gene: TRBV9; CDR3nt: TGTGCCAGCAGCGAACAGGGAGGGATGGGAACTGAAGCTTTCTTT; CDR3aa: CASSEQGGMGTEAFF
d_gene: TRBD1; len: 12; abundance: -; j_gene: TRBJ2-1; v_gene: TRBV9; CDR3nt: TGTGCCAGCAGCCCGGGGACAGGGTCCCCCTTCTTC; CDR3aa: CASSPGTGSPFF
d_gene: -; len: 15; abundance: -; j_gene: TRBJ2-7; v_gene: TRBV5-8; CDR3nt: TGTGCCAGCAGCGCGGAGCCTCCCTTTTCATCTGAGCAGTACTTC; CDR3aa: CASSAEPPFSSEQYF
d_gene: -; len: 12; abundance: -; j_gene: TRBJ2-5; v_gene: TRBV5-4; CDR3nt: TGTGCCAGCAGCCCCAAGGGGGAGACCCAGTACTTC; CDR3aa: CASSPKGETQYF
d_gene: -; len: 12; abundance: -; j_gene: TRBJ1-5; v_gene: TRBV2; CDR3nt: TGTGCCAGCAGTGAGGAAGGGGGAACCCAGCATTTT; CDR3aa: CASSEEGGTQHF
d_gene: -; len: 12; abundance: once; j_gene: TRBJ1-1; v_gene: TRBV9; CDR3nt: TGTGCCAGCAGCGTAGACCAGGCTGAAGCTTTCTTT; CDR3aa: CASSVDQAEAFF
d_gene: -; len: 14; abundance: once; j_gene: TRBJ2-7; v_gene: TRBV5-1; CDR3nt: TGCGCCAGCAGCTTGGACAGGCCTTACTACGAGCAGTACTTC; CDR3aa: CASSLDRPYYEQYF
d_gene: -; len: 11; abundance: -; j_gene: TRBJ2-3; v_gene: TRBV12-3/TRBV12-4; CDR3nt: TGTGCCAGCAGTTCAGTTAATACGCAGTATTTT; CDR3aa: CASSSVNTQYF
d_gene: -; len: 14; abundance: -; j_gene: TRBJ2-5; v_gene: TRBV7-9; CDR3nt: TGTGCCAGCAGCTACTCTAGCGACCAAGAGACCCAGTACTTC; CDR3aa: CASSYSSDQETQYF
d_gene: TRBD1; len: 14; abundance: few; j_gene: TRBJ1-2; v_gene: TRBV7-2; CDR3nt: TGTGCCAGCAGCTTAGACAGGGGGCGCGGGGGCTACACCTTC; CDR3aa: CASSLDRGRGGYTF
d_gene: TRBD1; len: 17; abundance: once; j_gene: TRBJ1-1; v_gene: TRBV27; CDR3nt: TGTGCCAGCAGTTTTGGGACAGGGGGCGCATCGGGGCCTGAAGCTTTCTTT; CDR3aa: CASSFGTGGASGPEAFF
d_gene: -; len: 15; abundance: -; j_gene: TRBJ2-7; v_gene: TRBV5-1; CDR3nt: TGCGCCAGCAGCTTGGTCCCGGACACTACCTACGAGCAGTACTTC; CDR3aa: CASSLVPDTTYEQYF
d_gene: -; len: 13; abundance: once; j_gene: TRBJ2-2; v_gene: TRBV28; CDR3nt: TGTGCCAGCAGATCGGGGTGGATCGGGGAGCTGTTTTTT; CDR3aa: CASRSGWIGELFF
d_gene: -; len: 15; abundance: -; j_gene: TRBJ2-7; v_gene: TRBV9; CDR3nt: TGTGCCAGCAGCGTCGCTCTAGCACCGCCCTACGAGCAGTACTTC; CDR3aa: CASSVALAPPYEQYF
d_gene: -; len: 12; abundance: -; j_gene: TRBJ2-1; v_gene: TRBV5-1; CDR3nt: TGCGCCAGCACGGACAAGTACAATGAGCAGTTCTTC; CDR3aa: CASTDKYNEQFF
d_gene: -; len: 19; abundance: -; j_gene: TRBJ2-7; v_gene: TRBV21-1; CDR3nt: TGTGCCAGCAGGAGTAGGGGGCTGGGACTAGCGGGAGCTCCCTACGTGCAGTACTTC; CDR3aa: CASRSRGLGLAGAPYVQYF
d_gene: -; len: 14; abundance: -; j_gene: TRBJ2-7; v_gene: TRBV5-6; CDR3nt: TGTGCCAGCAGCCGGGACACCTTAAGCGGCGAGCAGTACTTC; CDR3aa: CASSRDTLSGEQYF
d_gene: -; len: 17; abundance: -; j_gene: TRBJ1-5; v_gene: TRBV4-1; CDR3nt: TGCGCCAGCAGCCAAGGCCTTCACAGGGAACTGAATCAGCCCCAGCATTTT; CDR3aa: CASSQGLHRELNQPQHF
d_gene: TRBD2; len: 14; abundance: -; j_gene: TRBJ2-1; v_gene: TRBV27; CDR3nt: TGTGCCAGCAGCCTAGGACTAGGTTACAATGAGCAGTTCTTC; CDR3aa: CASSLGLGYNEQFF
d_gene: -; len: 12; abundance: -; j_gene: TRBJ2-7; v_gene: TRBV27; CDR3nt: TGTGCCACCCGTACACAGAGCTACGAGCAGTACTTC; CDR3aa: CATRTQSYEQYF
d_gene: TRBD2; len: 17; abundance: -; j_gene: TRBJ2-7; v_gene: TRBV7-8; CDR3nt: TGTGCCAGCAGCTTATTGGGAACTAGCGGGAGTCTGTACGAGCAGTACTTC; CDR3aa: CASSLLGTSGSLYEQYF
d_gene: -; len: 12; abundance: -; j_gene: TRBJ1-2; v_gene: TRBV13; CDR3nt: TGTGCCAGCAGCTCGGAGACGTATGGCTACACCTTC; CDR3aa: CASSSETYGYTF
d_gene: -; len: 15; abundance: once; j_gene: TRBJ2-3; v_gene: TRBV15; CDR3nt: TGTGCCACCAGCAGAGAGGGCCAAAGCACAGATACGCAGTATTTT; CDR3aa: CATSREGQSTDTQYF
d_gene: -; len: 17; abundance: -; j_gene: TRBJ2-5; v_gene: TRBV21-1; CDR3nt: TGTGCCAGTACCGGGCGCCTTGAGGGGGTACTTGGAGAGACCCAGTACTTC; CDR3aa: CASTGRLEGVLGETQYF
d_gene: TRBD2; len: 15; abundance: -; j_gene: TRBJ2-5; v_gene: TRBV7-2; CDR3nt: TGTGCCAGCAGCTCCGTACTAGCGGGGGAAGAGACCCAGTACTTC; CDR3aa: CASSSVLAGEETQYF
d_gene: -; len: 15; abundance: -; j_gene: TRBJ1-3; v_gene: TRBV7-9; CDR3nt: TGTGCCAGCAGCCCAGGACTGGGCTCTGGAAACACCATATATTTT; CDR3aa: CASSPGLGSGNTIYF
d_gene: -; len: 14; abundance: -; j_gene: TRBJ2-7; v_gene: TRBV12-1; CDR3nt: TGTGCCAGCAGCTTTGTCCGGGAATCCTACGAGCAGTACTTC; CDR3aa: CASSFVRESYEQYF